The 3 T cell receptor beta chains presented below share a single source sample, sequenced in a study of T cells after yellow fever vaccination (dated by TCRdb to between 2017 and 2020). The method was 5' RACE. The data were produced on an Illumina NovaSeq 6000. The public reads were quality trimmed at Q25 with fastp and then assembled into clones with MiXCR by TCRdb, keeping productive beta chains. Records with the same CDR3 protein are collapsed into one entry carrying the most frequent genes and DNA. Counted in this sample were a few hundred thousand distinct CDR3 sequences; approximately 3% of them appeared once. The leading ten clones occupy about 3% of the sample. In the paper's terms, the treatment or condition label means: live attenuated yellow fever vaccine strain. This specimen consisted of CD4+ T cells sorted from PBMCs, obtained 10 days after the yellow fever booster vaccination. The receptor set was obtained from a man aged 18 to 30 who received the YFV17D yellow fever vaccine.

This sequence joins TRBV2 and TRBJ2-1, with D possibly being TRBD1 (6 bases). V gave up 7 bases and J gave up 4 bases, with 14 bases separating them. CDR1 and CDR2 (germline): SNHLY, FYNNEI. The CDR3 length is 14 residues. The CDR3 spells CASKTGRIYNEQFF. CDR3 in DNA: TGTGCCAGCAAGACAGGCCGAATTTACAATGAGCAGTTCTTC. The variable domain in full, with the rest retrieved from reference TRBV2 and TRBJ2-1, is EPEVTQTPSHQVTQMGQEVILRCVPISNHLYFYWYRQILGQKVEFLVSFYNNEISEKSEIFDDQFSVERPDGSNFTLKIRSTKLEDSAMYFCASKTGRIYNEQFFGPGTRLTVL.

This clonotype was detected many times. The genes are TRBV12-3 or TRBV12-4 and TRBJ1-6, with no clear D. The ends were cut back, 3 bases at V and 5 bases at J, with 8 bases in the middle. The CDR3 consists of 14 residues. In nucleotides, the CDR3 is TGTGCCAGCAGTTTTGGGGAGCATAATTCACCCCTCCACTTT. It is translated as CASSFGEHNSPLHF.

This clonotype was seen ten or more times. The gene calls are TRBV24-1 and TRBJ1-2, with 7 bases aligning to TRBD1. This CDR3 is 14 amino acids long. With V trimmed by 2 bases and J by 8 bases, 7 bases remained unmatched. Germline CDR1 KGHDR, CDR2 SFDVKD. The CDR3 is CATSDSGTVVGYTF. For the CDR3, the DNA is TGTGCCACCAGTGATTCCGGGACAGTGGTAGGCTACACCTTC.